These 3 T cell receptor beta chains were sequenced from one sample in a study of T cell repertoires in cytomegalovirus infection. TCRdb re-analysed the reads in MiXCR, keeping a single row per CDR3 protein. Of around 450,000 distinct CDR3 sequences in the sample, approximately 30% were seen once. Sequenced material: PBMCs. The receptors were sampled from a human donor in good health (CMV status not recorded). Some clones in this sample may be carry-over from other donors' samples.

V and J are TRBV28 and TRBJ2-1; 7 bases map to TRBD1. The CDR3 runs 14 residues. Germline V gene sequence: CDR1 MDHEN, CDR2 SYDVKM. J lost 7 bases, V lost 7 bases, and 10 bases had no gene match. The CDR3 spells CASNRRGPGNEQFF. The CDR3 DNA reads TGTGCCAGCAACAGAAGGGGGCCGGGGAATGAGCAGTTCTTC.

As regards this clonotype: A much larger clone differs by one base, so this may be a read error. This CDR3 is CASSQDNLNTEAFF. The DNA for the CDR3 is TGTGCCAGCAGCCAGGACAACCTGAACACTGAAGCTTTCTTT. J is TRBJ1-1 and V is TRBV7-2; the D gene is possibly TRBD1 (5 bases). CDR1 is SGHTA, CDR2 FQGNSA, per germline. V shed 5 bases and J shed 0 bases, with 10 bases lying between them. This CDR3 comprises 14 residues.

The rearrangement joins TRBV12-3 or TRBV12-4 to TRBJ1-1; D call uncertain. CDR3 length equals 13 residues. Deletions cut 7 bases from V and 4 bases from J, with 13 bases between. CDR3 nucleotides: TGTGCCAGCACCCGAATCGGGTTCACTGAAGCTTTCTTT. It yields the protein CASTRIGFTEAFF.